The entry that follows covers one T cell receptor (beta chain) sequence. Its antigen is unidentified. This record comes from a study of cytotoxic CD8 clonotypes in ibrutinib-treated CLL. Study context: Response sampling came at median 12 months of treatment, ranging about 6 to 40 months. Findings and caveats of the study: Public clonotypes, found uncommonly, either contracted or stayed stable on treatment.

The CDR3 is made up of 13 amino acids. Trimming took off 2 bases at V and 4 bases at J, with 9 bases between the two ends. Profiled with immunoSEQ multiplex PCR; TCRdb holds only in-frame clones, not every one. The sample includes 160,000 or so clones, approximately 77% of them seen just once. Cryopreserved PBMCs provided 2 to 2.5 micrograms of genomic DNA for the TCR beta libraries. This chain uses TRBV23-1 with TRBJ2-7; unclear D gene. TRBV23-1 is an ORF, and what it does is uncertain. The sample here was PBMCs, taken after 12 months of ibrutinib treatment. The TCR was taken from a human donor with chronic lymphocytic leukemia. CDR3 in DNA: TGCGCCAGCAGTCAAAGGCAGGAATACGAGCAGTACTTC. Protein sequence: CASSQRQEYEQYF.